The 27 T cell receptor beta chains in this list originate from one sample, sequenced in a study of Graves' ophthalmopathy and Graves' hyperthyroidism. Using RNA transcripts, the TCR beta CDR3 regions were amplified. Investigators did first-round RT-PCR with HTBI primers, then second-round multiplex PCR. TCRdb processed the multiplex PCR reads anew with MiXCR; each CDR3 protein has one entry. Counted here are 400,000 or so distinct CDR3 sequences, less than 20% occurring once; the ten biggest clones make up roughly 7%. The specimen sequenced was peripheral blood. Source of these receptors: a woman younger than 35 with stable Graves' hyperthyroidism.

The chain recombines TRBV12-3 or TRBV12-4 with TRBJ2-7; D gene unclear. The CDR3 runs 16 residues. The V and J ends lost 6 bases and 5 bases respectively, with 23 bases between them. As DNA, the CDR3 is TGTGCCAGCAGGTCAAAACCCGGCCGCAGGAACCACGAGCAGTACTTC. Amino acids: CASRSKPGRRNHEQYF.

This clonotype was seen ten or more times. The chain joins TRBV12-3 or TRBV12-4 to TRBJ1-2; D unresolved. V was pared by 0 bases and J by 2 bases, with 7 bases between. The CDR3 is 14 residues long. CDR3: CASSLAGANYGYTF. The DNA of the CDR3 is TGTGCCAGCAGTTTAGCTGGTGCGAACTATGGCTACACCTTC.

This clonotype was seen many times. This rearrangement joins TRBV27 to TRBJ1-5; D is ambiguous. This CDR3 is 15 amino acids long. Deletions cut 5 bases from V and 2 bases from J, with 13 bases between. Germline V lookup: CDR1 MNHEY, CDR2 SMNVEV (reference sequence). DNA for the CDR3: TGTGCCAGCAGTCCTTTCTGGGGTGGCAATCAGCCCCAGCATTTT. Translated, it gives CASSPFWGGNQPQHF.

Ten or more counts support this clonotype. V is TRBV3-1 and J is TRBJ1-5; unclear D gene. The germline gives CDR1 LGHDT, CDR2 YNNKEL (reference sequence). Trimming took 6 bases from V and 3 from J, leaving 9 bases between them. This CDR3 has 13 amino acids. CDR3 region: CASSVLLNQPQHF. The CDR3 DNA reads as TGTGCCAGCAGTGTCCTGCTCAATCAGCCCCAGCATTTT.

This clonotype was detected many times. The chain joins TRBV7-8 to TRBJ2-5; D remains ambiguous. The CDR3 is 14 amino acids. Germline V lookup: CDR1 SGHVS, CDR2 FQNEAQ. The germline V and J ends were trimmed by 3 bases and 2 bases, with 10 bases remaining between them. CDR3 region: CASSFQASQETQYF. Here the CDR3 DNA reads TGTGCCAGCAGCTTTCAAGCTTCTCAAGAGACCCAGTACTTC.

This clonotype was recorded at least ten times. This chain links TRBV5-1 with TRBJ1-1; 10 positions agree with TRBD1. The CDR3 totals 16 residues. Germline V gives CDR1 SGHRS, CDR2 YFSETQ. V dropped 4 bases and J dropped 0; count of bases not matched to a gene: 6. The chain's CDR3 is CASSRTGQGLNTEAFF. The CDR3, as DNA: TGCGCCAGCAGCCGCACGGGACAGGGGCTGAACACTGAAGCTTTCTTT.

This clonotype was picked up many times. The rearrangement joins TRBV12-3 or TRBV12-4 to TRBJ1-3, with D tentatively TRBD1 (6 bases). Trimming took off 4 bases at V and 0 bases at J, with 10 bases between the two ends. The CDR3 loop spans 15 amino acids. CDR3 in DNA: TGTGCCAGCAGTTATACAGGGTTCTCTGGAAACACCATATATTTT. Protein: CASSYTGFSGNTIYF.

This clonotype has a count of ten or more. The V and J genes are TRBV27 and TRBJ1-2; D not resolved. Trimming cost V 3 bases and J 6 bases, with 11 bases left between them. Germline values: CDR1 MNHEY, CDR2 SMNVEV (reference sequence). This CDR3 has 13 amino acids. The CDR3 bases are TGTGCCAGCAGTTTTACCCGGGAGGATGGCTACACCTTC. Amino acids: CASSFTREDGYTF.

This clonotype was observed at least ten times. The J gene is TRBJ1-1, the V gene TRBV7-2; the D is unclear. Looked up from germline, CDR1 is SGHTA and CDR2 is FQGNSA. The CDR3 runs to 15 residues. The V end was cut by 2 bases, the J end by 5 bases, with 15 bases between. CDR3 nucleotide sequence: TGTGCCAGCAGCTTAACGGCCGGGGTGGGAACTGAAGCTTTCTTT. This codes for CASSLTAGVGTEAFF.

This clonotype came up many times. The J gene is TRBJ1-2, the V gene TRBV11-2; D ambiguous. Germline-derived CDR1 and CDR2 are SGHAT and FQNNGV. The CDR3 extends over 14 amino acids. V lost 5 bases and J lost 4, with 14 bases in between. CDR3 region: CASSPGTSLYGYTF. CDR3 nucleotides: TGTGCCAGCAGCCCCGGCACGTCTCTCTATGGCTACACCTTC.

This clonotype was counted at least ten times. This sequence joins TRBV24-1 and TRBJ1-1; tentative D call: TRBD1 (5 bases). CDR3 length: 14 residues. The V end lost 3 bases, the J end lost 6 bases, and 13 bases lay between the germline ends. The germline V gene has CDR1 KGHDR and CDR2 SFDVKD. The DNA for the CDR3 is TGTGCCACCAGTGATCCGGGACGGTCTGCTGAAGCTTTCTTT. It encodes CATSDPGRSAEAFF.

This clonotype was observed a few times. The chain uses TRBV4-1 and TRBJ2-7; 9 positions match TRBD1. Germline V gives CDR1 MGHRA, CDR2 YSYEKL. The ends lost 2 bases at V and 5 bases at J; junction bases unmatched: 4. CDR3 length: 14 amino acids. The DNA of the CDR3 is TGCGCCAGCAGCCAACTGGGACAGGGCAACGAGCAGTACTTC. Amino acids: CASSQLGQGNEQYF.

This clonotype was seen ten or more times. The CDR3 reads CASSITGRGQYF. The CDR3 region has the DNA TGTGCCAGCAGTATCACCGGTCGGGGGCAGTACTTC. The chain is built from TRBV6-5 and TRBJ2-7, with D maybe TRBD2 (5 bases). The V gene's germline CDR1 is MNHEY and CDR2 SVGAGI. CDR3 length: 12 residues. V gave up 5 bases and J gave up 9 bases, with 14 bases separating them.

The chain is built from TRBV19 and TRBJ1-4; 8 nucleotides line up with TRBD1. V lost 6 bases and J lost 8; bases outside the gene matches: 11. Germline V lookup: CDR1 LNHDA, CDR2 SQIVND (reference sequence). CDR3 length: 15 residues. The CDR3 bases are TGTGCCAGTAGCTTCAATACAGGGGGGGAGGAAAAACTGTTTTTT. Protein: CASSFNTGGEEKLFF.

This clonotype was found many times. This sequence joins TRBV6-1 and TRBJ2-7; TRBD1 matches at 7 bases. Germline V gives CDR1 MNHNS, CDR2 SASEGT. The trim removed 3 bases at V and 2 bases at J, leaving 1 base unmatched. This CDR3 is 13 amino acids long. CDR3 loop: CASSDQGAYEQYF. In DNA, the CDR3 is TGTGCCAGCAGTGATCAGGGGGCCTACGAGCAGTACTTC.

This clonotype was counted many times. V and J are TRBV10-1 and TRBJ1-2, with D uncertain. With 3 bases removed from V and 3 bases from J, the gap between germline ends came to 8 bases. This CDR3 comprises 13 residues. Germline V gene sequence: CDR1 WNHNN, CDR2 SYGVQD (reference sequence). The CDR3 sequence: CASSDYPDYGYTF. The CDR3 region has the DNA TGCGCCAGCAGTGACTATCCAGACTATGGCTACACCTTC.

This clonotype was recorded at least ten times. The rearrangement joins TRBV7-2 to TRBJ2-7; 8 bases align to TRBD2. CDR3 size: 15 residues. The V segment lost 2 bases and the J segment 4 bases; nucleotides outside the gene matches: 7. From germline, CDR1 is SGHTA and CDR2 FQGNSA. CDR3 amino acids: CASSLRPAGVYEQYF. CDR3 sequence (DNA): TGTGCCAGCAGCTTACGTCCAGCGGGGGTTTACGAGCAGTACTTC.

Ten or more counts support this clonotype. The V call is TRBV7-2, the J call TRBJ1-5, with D maybe TRBD1 (6 bases). Germline V CDR1 and CDR2: SGHTA, FQGNSA. Trimming pared 0 bases from V and 10 bases from J, leaving 10 bases between. The CDR3 loop spans 13 amino acids. The CDR3 here is CASSLATGRPQHF. In DNA form, the CDR3 reads TGTGCCAGCAGCTTAGCGACAGGTCGACCCCAGCATTTT.

The sample holds many counts of this clonotype. V usage is TRBV5-6 and J usage is TRBJ2-7; D tentatively reads TRBD1 or TRBD2 (5 bases each). This CDR3 region has 14 residues. V was clipped by 1 base and J by 3 bases, with 11 bases between them. Germline V CDR1 and CDR2: SGHDT, YYEEEE. As DNA, the CDR3 is TGTGCCAGCAGCTTGCGGGGACCCCTCTACGAGCAGTACTTC. Protein sequence: CASSLRGPLYEQYF.

Ten or more counts support this clonotype. The rearrangement links TRBV7-3 to TRBJ1-6; possibly TRBD1 for D (5 bases). This CDR3 is built from 17 residues. CDR1 and CDR2 from the germline V gene are SGHTA and FQGTGA. V shed 0 bases and J shed 7 bases, with 16 bases lying between them. CDR3: CASSLTGAPGTNSPLHF. Here the CDR3 DNA reads TGTGCCAGCAGCTTAACAGGGGCCCCCGGGACGAATTCACCCCTCCACTTT. The full variable domain, with the rest looked up from reference TRBV7-3 and TRBJ1-6, is GAGVSQTPSNKVTEKGKYVELRCDPISGHTALYWYRQSLGQGPEFLIYFQGTGAADDSGLPNDRFFAVRPEGSVSTLKIQRTERGDSAVYLCASSLTGAPGTNSPLHFGNGTRLTVT.

This clonotype was found many times. The chain recombines TRBV28 with TRBJ2-7; TRBD1 might be the D (6 bases). Trimming took off 2 bases at V and 2 bases at J, with 10 bases between the two ends. The CDR3 runs 14 residues. CDR1 is MDHEN and CDR2 is SYDVKM in the germline V gene. Written as DNA, the CDR3 is TGTGCCAGCAGTTTACCAGGGGAGACCTACGAGCAGTACTTC. Translating it yields CASSLPGETYEQYF.

The table lists this clonotype with many counts. The chain has TRBV6-2 or TRBV6-3 and TRBJ2-7, with 8 positions matching TRBD2. The V and J ends lost 2 bases and 3 bases, in that order; junction bases with no gene match: 12. The length of the CDR3 is 17 residues. Germline V gene data show CDR1 as MNHEY and CDR2 as SVGEGT. As DNA, the CDR3 is TGTGCCAGCAGTTACCCCGCGACGGGGGGGGAATTCTACGAGCAGTACTTC. As protein: CASSYPATGGEFYEQYF.

This clonotype was recorded many times. V gene TRBV20-1 combines with J gene TRBJ1-1; the match to TRBD1 covers 9 bases. CDR1 is DFQATT and CDR2 is SNEGSKA in the germline V gene (reference sequence). CDR3 length equals 12 residues. Unmatched junction bases numbered 1, after V lost 3 bases and J lost 5 bases. The CDR3 DNA is TGCAGTGCTAGTGGGACAGGGACTGAAGCTTTCTTT. Translated: CSASGTGTEAFF.

This clonotype was observed at least ten times. This chain uses TRBV10-1 with TRBJ1-6, with TRBD1 as a possible D gene (6 bases). CDR3 length: 14 amino acids. Germline V gene data show CDR1 as WNHNN and CDR2 as SYGVQD (reference sequence). Trimming took 3 bases from V and 6 from J, leaving 9 bases between them. The CDR3 DNA reads TGCGCCAGCAGTGAAGGACAGCCTAATTCACCCCTCCACTTT. It yields the protein CASSEGQPNSPLHF.

This clonotype has at least ten counts. V is TRBV6-1 and J is TRBJ1-2; tentatively, D is TRBD1 (6 bases). This CDR3 region has 15 residues. Trimming cost V 1 base and J 0 bases, with 9 bases left between them. CDR1 and CDR2 from the germline V gene are MNHNS and SASEGT. The CDR3 DNA follows: TGTGCCAGCAGTGAAGAGGGGGTTGCTAACTATGGCTACACCTTC. This sequence encodes CASSEEGVANYGYTF.

At least ten counts were recorded for this clonotype. The chain combines TRBV6-2 or TRBV6-3 with TRBJ2-7; D is perhaps TRBD1 (5 bases). The CDR3 spans 13 residues. The germline CDR1 and CDR2 sequences are MNHEY and SVGEGT. The ends were cut back, 2 bases at V and 4 bases at J, with 9 bases in the middle. The CDR3 loop is CASSYPGKYEQYF. CDR3 bases: TGTGCCAGCAGTTACCCAGGGAAGTACGAGCAGTACTTC.

In regard to this clonotype: A read error may explain this, as a much larger clone is one base away. V gene TRBV7-9 combines with J gene TRBJ2-2; perhaps D is TRBD1 or TRBD2 (5 bases each). Looked up from germline, CDR1 is SEHNR and CDR2 is FQNEAQ (reference sequence). The CDR3 has 15 residues. The CDR3 DNA reads as TGTGCCAGCAGCCCACCCGACGGGGCCACCGGGGAGCTGCTTTTT. It translates to CASSPPDGATGELLF.